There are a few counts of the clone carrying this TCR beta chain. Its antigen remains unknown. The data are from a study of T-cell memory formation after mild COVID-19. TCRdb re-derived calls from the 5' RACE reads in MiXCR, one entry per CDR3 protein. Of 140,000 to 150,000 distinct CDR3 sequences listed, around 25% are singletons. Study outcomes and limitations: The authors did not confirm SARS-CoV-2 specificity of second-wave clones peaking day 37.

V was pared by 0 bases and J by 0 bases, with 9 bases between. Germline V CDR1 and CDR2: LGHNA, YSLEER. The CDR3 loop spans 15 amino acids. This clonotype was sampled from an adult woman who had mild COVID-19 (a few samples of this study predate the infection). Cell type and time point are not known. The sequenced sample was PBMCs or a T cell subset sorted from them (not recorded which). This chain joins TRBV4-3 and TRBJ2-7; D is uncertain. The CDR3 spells CASSQDSTPSYEQYF. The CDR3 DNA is TGCGCCAGCAGCCAAGATTCTACCCCCTCCTACGAGCAGTACTTC.